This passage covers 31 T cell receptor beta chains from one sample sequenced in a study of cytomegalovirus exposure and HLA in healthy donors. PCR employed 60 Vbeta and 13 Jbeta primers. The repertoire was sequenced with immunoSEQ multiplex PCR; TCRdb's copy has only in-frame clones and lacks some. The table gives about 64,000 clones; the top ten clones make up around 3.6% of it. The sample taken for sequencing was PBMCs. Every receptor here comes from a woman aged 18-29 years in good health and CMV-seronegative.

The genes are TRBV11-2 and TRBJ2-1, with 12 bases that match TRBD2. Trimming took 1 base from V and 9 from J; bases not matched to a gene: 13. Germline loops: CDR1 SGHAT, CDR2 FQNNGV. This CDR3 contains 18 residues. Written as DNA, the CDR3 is TGTGCCAGCAGCTTAGGAACATGGGCTAGCGGGGGGGCCCCTGAGCAGTTCTTC. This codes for CASSLGTWASGGAPEQFF. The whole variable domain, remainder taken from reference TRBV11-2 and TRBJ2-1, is EAGVAQSPRYKIIEKRQSVAFWCNPISGHATLYWYQQILGQGPKLLIQFQNNGVVDDSQLPKDRFSAERLKGVDSTLKIQPAKLEDSAVYLCASSLGTWASGGAPEQFFGPGTRLTVL.

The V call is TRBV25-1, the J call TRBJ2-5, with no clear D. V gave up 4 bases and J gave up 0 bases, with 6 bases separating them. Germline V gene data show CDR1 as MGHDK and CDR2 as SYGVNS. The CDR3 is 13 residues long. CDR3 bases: TGTGCCAGCAGTGGACAATACCAAGAGACCCAGTACTTC. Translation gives CASSGQYQETQYF. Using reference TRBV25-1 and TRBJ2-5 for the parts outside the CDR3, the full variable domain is EADIYQTPRYLVIGTGKKITLECSQTMGHDKMYWYQQDPGMELHLIHYSYGVNSTEKGDLSSESTVSRIRTEHFPLTLESARPSHTSQYLCASSGQYQETQYFGPGTRLLVL.

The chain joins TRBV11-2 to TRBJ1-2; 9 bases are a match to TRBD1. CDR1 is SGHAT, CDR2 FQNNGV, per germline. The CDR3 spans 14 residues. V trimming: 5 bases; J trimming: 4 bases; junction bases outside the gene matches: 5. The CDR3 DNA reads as TGTGCCAGCAGCCTCGGGACAGGGCGCTATGGCTACACCTTC. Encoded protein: CASSLGTGRYGYTF.

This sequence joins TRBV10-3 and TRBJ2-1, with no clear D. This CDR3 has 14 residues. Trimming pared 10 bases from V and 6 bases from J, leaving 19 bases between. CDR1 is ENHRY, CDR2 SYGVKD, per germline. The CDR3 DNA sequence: TGTGCCAGCCAAAGACCCCCTGAGGCCAATGAGCAGTTCTTC. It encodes CASQRPPEANEQFF.

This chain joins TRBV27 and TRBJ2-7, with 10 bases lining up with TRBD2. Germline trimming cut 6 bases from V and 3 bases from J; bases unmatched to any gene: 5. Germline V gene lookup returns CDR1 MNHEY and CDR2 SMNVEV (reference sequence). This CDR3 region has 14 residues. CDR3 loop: CASSLAGADYEQYF. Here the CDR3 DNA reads TGTGCCAGCAGCCTAGCGGGGGCGGACTACGAGCAGTACTTC.

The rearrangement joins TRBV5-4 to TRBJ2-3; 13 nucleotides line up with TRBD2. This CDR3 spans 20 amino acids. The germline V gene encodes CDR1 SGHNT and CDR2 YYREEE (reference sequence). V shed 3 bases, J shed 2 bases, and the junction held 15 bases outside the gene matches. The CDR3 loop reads CASSSTTITSGGEDTDTQYF. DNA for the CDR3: TGTGCCAGCAGCTCAACGACTATCACTAGCGGGGGGGAGGACACAGATACGCAGTATTTT.

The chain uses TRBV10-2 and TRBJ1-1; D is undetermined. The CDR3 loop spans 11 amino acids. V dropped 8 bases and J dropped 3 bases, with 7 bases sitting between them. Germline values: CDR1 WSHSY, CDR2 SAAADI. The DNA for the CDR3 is TGCGCCAGCGGGAGACACACTGAAGCTTTCTTT. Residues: CASGRHTEAFF.

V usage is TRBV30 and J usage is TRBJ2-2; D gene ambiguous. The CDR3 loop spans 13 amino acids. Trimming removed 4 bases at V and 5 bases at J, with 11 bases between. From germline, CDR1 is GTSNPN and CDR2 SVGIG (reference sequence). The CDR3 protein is CAWNPRPTGELFF. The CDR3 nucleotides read TGTGCCTGGAACCCTAGACCAACCGGGGAGCTGTTTTTT.

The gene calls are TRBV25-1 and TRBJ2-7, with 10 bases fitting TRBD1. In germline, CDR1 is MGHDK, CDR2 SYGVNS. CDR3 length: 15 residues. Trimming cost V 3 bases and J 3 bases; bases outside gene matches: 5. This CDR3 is CASSDRQGASYEQYF. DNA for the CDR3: TGTGCCAGCAGTGACCGACAGGGGGCAAGCTACGAGCAGTACTTC.

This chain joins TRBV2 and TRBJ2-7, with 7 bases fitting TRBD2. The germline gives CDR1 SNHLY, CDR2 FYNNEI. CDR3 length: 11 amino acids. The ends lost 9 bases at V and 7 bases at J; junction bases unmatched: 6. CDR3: CARKAGREQYF. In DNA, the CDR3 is TGTGCCAGGAAAGCGGGAAGGGAGCAGTACTTC.

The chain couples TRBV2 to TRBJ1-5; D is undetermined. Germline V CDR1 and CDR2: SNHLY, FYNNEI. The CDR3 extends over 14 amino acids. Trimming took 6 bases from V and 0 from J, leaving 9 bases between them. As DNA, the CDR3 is TGTGCCAGCAGGGTCGACTATAGCAATCAGCCCCAGCATTTT. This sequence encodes CASRVDYSNQPQHF.

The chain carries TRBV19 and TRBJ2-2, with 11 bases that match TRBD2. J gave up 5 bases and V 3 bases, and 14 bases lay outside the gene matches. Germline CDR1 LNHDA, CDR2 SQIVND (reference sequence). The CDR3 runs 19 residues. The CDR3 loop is CASSIVLPSSGGITGELFF. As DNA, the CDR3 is TGTGCCAGTAGTATTGTTCTGCCGTCTAGCGGGGGGATAACCGGGGAGCTGTTTTTT.

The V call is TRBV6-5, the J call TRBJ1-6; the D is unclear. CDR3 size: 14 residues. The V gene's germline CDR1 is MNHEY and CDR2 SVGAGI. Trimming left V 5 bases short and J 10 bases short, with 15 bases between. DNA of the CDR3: TGTGCCAGCAGTCCCCACGGGGTCGGCTCACCCCTCCACTTT. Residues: CASSPHGVGSPLHF.

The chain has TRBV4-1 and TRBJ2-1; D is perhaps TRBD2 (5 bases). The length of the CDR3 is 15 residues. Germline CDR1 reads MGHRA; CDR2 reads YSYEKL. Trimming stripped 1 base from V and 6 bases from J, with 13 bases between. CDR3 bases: TGCGCCAGCAGCCAAGGACGGGGAGAGGGCAATGAGCAGTTCTTC. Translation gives CASSQGRGEGNEQFF.

The CDR3 bases are TGTGCCAGCAGCGCCCCCAGGGGTGCGGGTGAGACCCAGTACTTC. The encoded protein is CASSAPRGAGETQYF. V gene TRBV7-9 combines with J gene TRBJ2-5, with a weak D call TRBD1 (6 bases). Trimming stripped 5 bases from V and 5 bases from J, with 18 bases between. Per germline, CDR1 SEHNR and CDR2 FQNEAQ (reference sequence). This CDR3 region has 15 residues.

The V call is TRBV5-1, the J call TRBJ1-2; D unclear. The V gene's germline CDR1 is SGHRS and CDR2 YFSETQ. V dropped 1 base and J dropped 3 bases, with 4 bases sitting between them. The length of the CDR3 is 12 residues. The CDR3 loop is CASSLTDYGYTF. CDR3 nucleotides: TGCGCCAGCAGCTTGACAGACTATGGCTACACCTTC.

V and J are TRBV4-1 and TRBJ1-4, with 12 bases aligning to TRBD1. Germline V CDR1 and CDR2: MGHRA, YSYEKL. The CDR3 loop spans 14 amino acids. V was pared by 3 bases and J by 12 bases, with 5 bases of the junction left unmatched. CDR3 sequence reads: CASSHGTGGIELFF. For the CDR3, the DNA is TGCGCCAGCAGCCACGGGACAGGGGGCATAGAACTGTTTTTT.

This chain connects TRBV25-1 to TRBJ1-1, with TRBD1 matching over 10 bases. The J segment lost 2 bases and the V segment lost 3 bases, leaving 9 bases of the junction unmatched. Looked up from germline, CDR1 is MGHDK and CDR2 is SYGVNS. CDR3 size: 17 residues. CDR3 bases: TGTGCCAGCAGTGAGGGTCCCCGGGACAGGGGAAACACTGAAGCTTTCTTT. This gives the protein CASSEGPRDRGNTEAFF. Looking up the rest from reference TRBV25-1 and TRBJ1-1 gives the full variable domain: EADIYQTPRYLVIGTGKKITLECSQTMGHDKMYWYQQDPGMELHLIHYSYGVNSTEKGDLSSESTVSRIRTEHFPLTLESARPSHTSQYLCASSEGPRDRGNTEAFFGQGTRLTVV.

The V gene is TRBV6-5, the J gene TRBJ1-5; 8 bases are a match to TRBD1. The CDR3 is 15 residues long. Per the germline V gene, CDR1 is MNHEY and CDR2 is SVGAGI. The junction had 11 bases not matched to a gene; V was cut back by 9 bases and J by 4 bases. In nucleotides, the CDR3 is TGTGCCAGGATGATCCAGGGGGCCCTTAATCAGCCCCAGCATTTT. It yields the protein CARMIQGALNQPQHF.

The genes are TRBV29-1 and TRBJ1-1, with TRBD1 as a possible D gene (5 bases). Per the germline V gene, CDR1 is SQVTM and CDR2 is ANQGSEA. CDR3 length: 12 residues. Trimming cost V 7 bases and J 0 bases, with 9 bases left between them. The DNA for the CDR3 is TGCAGCGGCAACAGGATGAACACTGAAGCTTTCTTT. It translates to CSGNRMNTEAFF.

The CDR3 reads CASSQDPGNQPQHF. The DNA of the CDR3 is TGCGCCAGCAGCCAAGATCCGGGCAATCAGCCCCAGCATTTT. The chain is built from TRBV4-1 and TRBJ1-5; D gene uncertain. From germline, CDR1 is MGHRA and CDR2 YSYEKL. Deletions cut 0 bases from V and 2 bases from J, with 5 bases between. This CDR3 spans 14 amino acids.

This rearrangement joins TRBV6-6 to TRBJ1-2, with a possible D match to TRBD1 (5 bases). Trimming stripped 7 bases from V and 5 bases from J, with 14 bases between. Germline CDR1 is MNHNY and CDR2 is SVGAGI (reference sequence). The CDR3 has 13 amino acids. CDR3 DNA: TGTGCCAGCAAGGCAGGGTTGGGGTATGGCTACACCTTC. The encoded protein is CASKAGLGYGYTF.

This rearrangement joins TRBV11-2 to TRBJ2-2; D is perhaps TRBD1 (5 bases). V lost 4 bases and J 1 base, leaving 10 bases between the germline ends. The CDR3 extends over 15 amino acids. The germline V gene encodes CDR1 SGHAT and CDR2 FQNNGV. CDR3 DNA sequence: TGTGCCAGCAGCTCCTCCGACAGGAACACCGGGGAGCTGTTTTTT. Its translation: CASSSSDRNTGELFF.

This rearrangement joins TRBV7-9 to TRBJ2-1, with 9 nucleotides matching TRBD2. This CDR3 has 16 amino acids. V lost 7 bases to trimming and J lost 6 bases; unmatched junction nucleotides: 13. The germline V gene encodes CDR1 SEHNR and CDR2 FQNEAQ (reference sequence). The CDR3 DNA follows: TGTGCCAGCAACTCTTACGGAGCGGGGGGCCTCAATGAGCAGTTCTTC. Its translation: CASNSYGAGGLNEQFF. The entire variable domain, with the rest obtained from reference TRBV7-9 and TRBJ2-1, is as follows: DTGVSQNPRHKITKRGQNVTFRCDPISEHNRLYWYRQTLGQGPEFLTYFQNEAQLEKSRLLSDRFSAERPKGSFSTLEIQRTEQGDSAMYLCASNSYGAGGLNEQFFGPGTRLTVL.

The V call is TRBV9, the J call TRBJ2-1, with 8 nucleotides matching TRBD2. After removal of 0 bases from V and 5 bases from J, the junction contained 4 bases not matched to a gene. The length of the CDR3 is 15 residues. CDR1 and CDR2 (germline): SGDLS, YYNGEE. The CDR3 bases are TGTGCCAGCAGCGTAGGCGGGAGGTCCGACAATGAGCAGTTCTTC. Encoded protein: CASSVGGRSDNEQFF.

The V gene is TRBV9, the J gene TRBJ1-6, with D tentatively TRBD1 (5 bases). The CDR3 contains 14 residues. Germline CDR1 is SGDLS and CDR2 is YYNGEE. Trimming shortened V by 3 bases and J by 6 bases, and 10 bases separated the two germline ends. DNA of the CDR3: TGTGCCAGCAGCGAAGGGGCCTTTAATTCACCCCTCCACTTT. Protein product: CASSEGAFNSPLHF.

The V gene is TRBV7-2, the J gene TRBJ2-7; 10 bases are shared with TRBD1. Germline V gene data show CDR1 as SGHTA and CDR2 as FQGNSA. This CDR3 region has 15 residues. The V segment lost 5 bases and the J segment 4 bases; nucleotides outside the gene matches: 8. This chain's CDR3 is CASSLLDRGRYEQYF. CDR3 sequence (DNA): TGTGCCAGCAGCCTTTTGGACAGGGGGAGGTACGAGCAGTACTTC.

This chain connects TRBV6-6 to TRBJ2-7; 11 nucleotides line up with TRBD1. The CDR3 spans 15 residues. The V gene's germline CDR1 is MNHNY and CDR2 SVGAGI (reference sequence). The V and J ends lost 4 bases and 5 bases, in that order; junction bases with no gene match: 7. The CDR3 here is CASSLGQGAFNEQYF. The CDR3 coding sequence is TGTGCCAGCAGTTTAGGACAGGGGGCTTTCAACGAGCAGTACTTC.

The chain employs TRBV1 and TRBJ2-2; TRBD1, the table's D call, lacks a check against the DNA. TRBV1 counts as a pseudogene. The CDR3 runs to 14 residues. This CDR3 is CTSSQEFDKGELFF. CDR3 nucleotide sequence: TGCACCAGCAGCCAAGAATTCGACAAAGGGGAGCTGTTTTTT.

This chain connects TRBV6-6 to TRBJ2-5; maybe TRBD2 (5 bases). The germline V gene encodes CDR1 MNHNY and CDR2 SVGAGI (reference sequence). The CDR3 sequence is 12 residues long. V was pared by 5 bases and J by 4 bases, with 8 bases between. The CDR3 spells CASSEGSETQYF. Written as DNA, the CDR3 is TGTGCCAGCAGTGAGGGATCAGAGACCCAGTACTTC.

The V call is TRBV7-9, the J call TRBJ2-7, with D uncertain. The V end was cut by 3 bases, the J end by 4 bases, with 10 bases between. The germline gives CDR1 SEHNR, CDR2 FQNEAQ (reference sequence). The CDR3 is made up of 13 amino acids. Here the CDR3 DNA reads TGTGCCAGCAGCTTTGTCGGAGAATACGAGCAGTACTTC. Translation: CASSFVGEYEQYF.